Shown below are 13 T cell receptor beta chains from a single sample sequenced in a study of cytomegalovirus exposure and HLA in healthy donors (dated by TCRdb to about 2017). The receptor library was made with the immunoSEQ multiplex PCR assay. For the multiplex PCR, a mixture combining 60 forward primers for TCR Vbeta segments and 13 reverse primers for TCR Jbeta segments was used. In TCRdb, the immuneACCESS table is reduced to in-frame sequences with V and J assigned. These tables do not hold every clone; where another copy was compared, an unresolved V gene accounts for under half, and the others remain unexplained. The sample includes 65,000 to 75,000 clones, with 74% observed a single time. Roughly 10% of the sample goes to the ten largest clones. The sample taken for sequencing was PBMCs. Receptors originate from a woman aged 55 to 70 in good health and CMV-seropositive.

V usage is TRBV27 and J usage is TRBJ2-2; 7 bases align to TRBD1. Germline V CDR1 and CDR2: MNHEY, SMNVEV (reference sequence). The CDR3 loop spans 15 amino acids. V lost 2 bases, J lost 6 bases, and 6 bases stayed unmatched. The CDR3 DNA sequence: TGTGCCAGCAGTTTAAAGACAGGGCTATCCGGGGAGCTGTTTTTT. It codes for CASSLKTGLSGELFF.

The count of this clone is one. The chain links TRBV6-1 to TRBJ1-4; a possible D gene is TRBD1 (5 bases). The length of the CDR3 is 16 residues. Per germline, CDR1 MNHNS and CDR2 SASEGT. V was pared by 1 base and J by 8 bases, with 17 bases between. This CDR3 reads CASSEVNTGVREKLFF. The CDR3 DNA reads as TGTGCCAGCAGTGAAGTAAATACAGGAGTTCGGGAAAAACTGTTTTTT.

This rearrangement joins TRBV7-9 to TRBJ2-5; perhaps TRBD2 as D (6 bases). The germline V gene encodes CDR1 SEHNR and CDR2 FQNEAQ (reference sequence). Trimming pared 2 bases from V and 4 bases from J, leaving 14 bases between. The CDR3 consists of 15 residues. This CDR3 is CASSLPPRLGETQYF. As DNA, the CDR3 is TGTGCCAGCAGCTTACCCCCGAGACTAGGAGAGACCCAGTACTTC.

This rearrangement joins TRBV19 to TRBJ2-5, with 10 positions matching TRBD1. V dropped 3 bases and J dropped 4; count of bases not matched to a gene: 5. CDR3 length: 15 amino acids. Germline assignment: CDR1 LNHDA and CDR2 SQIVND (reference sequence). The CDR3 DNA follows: TGTGCCAGTAGTATCGGGACAGGGGTTAGAGAGACCCAGTACTTC. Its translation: CASSIGTGVRETQYF.

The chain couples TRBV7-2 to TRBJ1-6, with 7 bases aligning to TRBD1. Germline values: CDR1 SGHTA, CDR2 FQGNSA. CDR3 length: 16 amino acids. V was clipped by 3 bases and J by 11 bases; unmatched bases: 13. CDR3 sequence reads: CASSFFSQAGGTPLHF. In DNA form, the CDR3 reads TGTGCCAGCAGCTTTTTCTCGCAGGCAGGGGGGACACCCCTCCACTTT.

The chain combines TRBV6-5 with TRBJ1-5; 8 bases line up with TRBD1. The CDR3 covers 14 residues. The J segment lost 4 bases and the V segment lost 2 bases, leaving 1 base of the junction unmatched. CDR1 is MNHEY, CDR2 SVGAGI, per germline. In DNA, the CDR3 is TGTGCCAGCAGTTACCGGACAGGGAATCAGCCCCAGCATTTT. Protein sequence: CASSYRTGNQPQHF.

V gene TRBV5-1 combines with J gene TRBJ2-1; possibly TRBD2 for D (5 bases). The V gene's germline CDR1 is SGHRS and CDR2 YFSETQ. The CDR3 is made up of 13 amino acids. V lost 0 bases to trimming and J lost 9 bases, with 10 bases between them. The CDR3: CASSLAAGGEQFF. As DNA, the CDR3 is TGCGCCAGCAGCTTGGCCGCGGGTGGTGAGCAGTTCTTC. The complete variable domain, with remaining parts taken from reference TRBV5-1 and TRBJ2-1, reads KAGVTQTPRYLIKTRGQQVTLSCSPISGHRSVSWYQQTPGQGLQFLFEYFSETQRNKGNFPGRFSGRQFSNSRSEMNVSTLELGDSALYLCASSLAAGGEQFFGPGTRLTVL.

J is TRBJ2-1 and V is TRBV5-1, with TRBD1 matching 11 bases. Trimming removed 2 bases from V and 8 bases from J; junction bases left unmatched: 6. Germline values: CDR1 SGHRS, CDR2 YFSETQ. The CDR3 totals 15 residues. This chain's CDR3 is CASSLGTGGSYEQFF. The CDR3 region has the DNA TGCGCCAGCAGCTTAGGGACAGGGGGATCGTATGAGCAGTTCTTC.

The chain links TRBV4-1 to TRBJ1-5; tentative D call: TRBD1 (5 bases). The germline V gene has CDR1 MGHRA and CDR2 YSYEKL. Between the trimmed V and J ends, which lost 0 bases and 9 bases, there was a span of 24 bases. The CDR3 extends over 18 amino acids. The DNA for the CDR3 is TGCGCCAGCAGCCAAGACCACCATAAAGGGGCAGGGTCTTTGCCCCAGCATTTT. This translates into CASSQDHHKGAGSLPQHF.

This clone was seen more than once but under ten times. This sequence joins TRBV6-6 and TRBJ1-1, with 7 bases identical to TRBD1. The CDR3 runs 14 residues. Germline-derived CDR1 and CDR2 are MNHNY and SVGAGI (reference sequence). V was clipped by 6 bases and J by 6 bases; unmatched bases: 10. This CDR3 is CASSHLDRAPEAFF. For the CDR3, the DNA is TGTGCCAGCAGCCATCTCGACAGGGCCCCTGAAGCTTTCTTT.

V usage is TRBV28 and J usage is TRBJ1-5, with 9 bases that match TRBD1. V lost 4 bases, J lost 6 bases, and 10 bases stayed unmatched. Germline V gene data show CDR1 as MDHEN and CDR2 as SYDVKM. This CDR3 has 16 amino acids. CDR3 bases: TGTGCCAGCAGTTCTCCCGGGACAGGGAACGGTCAGCCCCAGCATTTT. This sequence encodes CASSSPGTGNGQPQHF.

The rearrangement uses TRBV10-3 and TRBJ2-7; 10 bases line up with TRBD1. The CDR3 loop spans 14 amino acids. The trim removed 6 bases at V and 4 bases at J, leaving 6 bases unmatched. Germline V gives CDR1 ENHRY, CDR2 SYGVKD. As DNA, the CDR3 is TGTGCCATCAGAGGGACAGGGGAAGGGTACGAGCAGTACTTC. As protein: CAIRGTGEGYEQYF.

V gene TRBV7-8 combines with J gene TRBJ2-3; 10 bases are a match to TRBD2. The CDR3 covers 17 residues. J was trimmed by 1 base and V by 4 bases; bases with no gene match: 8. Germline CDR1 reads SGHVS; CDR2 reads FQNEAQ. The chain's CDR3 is CASSYAWTSGRTDTQYF. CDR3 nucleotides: TGTGCCAGCAGCTATGCCTGGACTAGCGGTCGCACAGATACGCAGTATTTT.